This TCR beta chain comes out of a study of blood T cell repertoires in COVID-19. The overall study: From the United States, Italy and Spain came samples of acute and convalescent COVID-19. In each case, the material was cDNA or gDNA derived from T cells, B-cell-depleted T cells, or PBMCs.

Per the authors' pipeline: Quantification of nucleated cells was approximated via reference gene primer amplification. The table came from immunoSEQ multiplex PCR; TCRdb's copy has only in-frame clones and leaves some out. Clone size and V and J calls were adopted from that table, with D and trimming inferred from the DNA. The data contain some 100,000 clones, more than 75% of them seen just once; the ten biggest clones take up about 17%. This clone was seen a few times. V dropped 1 base and J dropped 6 bases, with 9 bases sitting between them. The germline CDR1 and CDR2 sequences are GTSNPN and SVGIG (reference sequence). The CDR3 runs 13 residues.

V is TRBV30 and J is TRBJ2-2; no definite D call. Material for sequencing was peripheral blood. The receptor comes from a human donor in a cohort sampled during active COVID-19. This chain's CDR3 is CAWSARLPGELFF. CDR3 DNA sequence: TGTGCCTGGAGTGCCCGACTGCCCGGGGAGCTGTTTTTT.